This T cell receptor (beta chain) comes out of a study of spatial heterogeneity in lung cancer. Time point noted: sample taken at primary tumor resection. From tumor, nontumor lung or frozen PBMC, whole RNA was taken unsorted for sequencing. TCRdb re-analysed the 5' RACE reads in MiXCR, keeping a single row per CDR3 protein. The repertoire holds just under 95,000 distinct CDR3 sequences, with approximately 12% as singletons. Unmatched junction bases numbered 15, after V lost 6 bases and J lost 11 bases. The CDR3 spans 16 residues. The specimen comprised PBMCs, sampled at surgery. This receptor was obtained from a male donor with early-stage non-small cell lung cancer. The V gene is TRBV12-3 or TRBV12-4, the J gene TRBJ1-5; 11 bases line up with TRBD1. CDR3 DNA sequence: TGTGCCAGCAGCTCCGGGACAGGGGGTGTCTCCTCAGCCCAGCATTTT. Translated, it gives CASSSGTGGVSSAQHF.